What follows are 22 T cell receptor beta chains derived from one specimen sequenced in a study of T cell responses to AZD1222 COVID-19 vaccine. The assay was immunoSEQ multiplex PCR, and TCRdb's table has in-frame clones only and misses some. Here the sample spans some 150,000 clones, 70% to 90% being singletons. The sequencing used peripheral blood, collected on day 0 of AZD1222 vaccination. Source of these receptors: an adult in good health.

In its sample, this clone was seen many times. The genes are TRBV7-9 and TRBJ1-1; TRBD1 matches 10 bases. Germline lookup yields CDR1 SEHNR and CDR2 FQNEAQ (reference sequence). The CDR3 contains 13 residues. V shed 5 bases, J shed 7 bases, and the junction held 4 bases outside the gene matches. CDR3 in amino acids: CASSRQGAVEAFF. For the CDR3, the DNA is TGTGCCAGCAGCCGACAGGGGGCTGTTGAAGCTTTCTTT.

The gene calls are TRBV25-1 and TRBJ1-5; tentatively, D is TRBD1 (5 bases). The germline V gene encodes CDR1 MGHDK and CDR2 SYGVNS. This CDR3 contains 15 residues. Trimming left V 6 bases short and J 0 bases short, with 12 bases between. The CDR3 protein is CASRAGRYSNQPQHF. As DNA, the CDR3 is TGTGCCAGCAGGGCAGGGCGGTATAGCAATCAGCCCCAGCATTTT.

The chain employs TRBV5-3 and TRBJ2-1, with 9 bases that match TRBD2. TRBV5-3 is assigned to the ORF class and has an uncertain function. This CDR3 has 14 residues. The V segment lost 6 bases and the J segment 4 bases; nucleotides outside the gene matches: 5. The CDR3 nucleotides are TGTGCCAGAATCCGTACTAGCGGGTACAATGAGCAGTTCTTC. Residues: CARIRTSGYNEQFF.

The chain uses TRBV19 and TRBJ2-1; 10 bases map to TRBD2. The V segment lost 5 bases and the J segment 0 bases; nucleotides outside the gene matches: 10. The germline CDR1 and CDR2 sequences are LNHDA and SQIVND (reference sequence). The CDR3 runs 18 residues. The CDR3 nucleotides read TGTGCCAGTAGTGGGACCCTAGCGGGAGCCCTCTCCTACAATGAGCAGTTCTTC. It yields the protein CASSGTLAGALSYNEQFF.

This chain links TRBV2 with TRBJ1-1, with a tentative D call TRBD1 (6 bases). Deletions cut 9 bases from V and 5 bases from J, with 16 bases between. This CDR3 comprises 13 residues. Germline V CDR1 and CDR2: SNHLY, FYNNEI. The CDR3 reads CASQPRGSTEAFF. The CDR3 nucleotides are TGTGCCAGTCAGCCGAGGGGGAGTACTGAAGCTTTCTTT.

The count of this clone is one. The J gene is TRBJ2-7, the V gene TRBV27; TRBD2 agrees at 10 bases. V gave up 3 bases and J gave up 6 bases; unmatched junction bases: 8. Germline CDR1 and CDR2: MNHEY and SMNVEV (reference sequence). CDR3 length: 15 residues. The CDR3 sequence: CASSFELAGSSEQYF. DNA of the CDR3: TGTGCCAGCAGTTTCGAACTAGCGGGAAGTTCCGAGCAGTACTTC.

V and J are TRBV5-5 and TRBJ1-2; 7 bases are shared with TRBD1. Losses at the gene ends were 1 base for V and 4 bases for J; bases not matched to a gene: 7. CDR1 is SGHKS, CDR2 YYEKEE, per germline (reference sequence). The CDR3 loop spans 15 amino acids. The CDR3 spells CASSLLTGSGYGYTF. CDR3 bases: TGTGCCAGCAGCTTGTTGACAGGGTCGGGCTATGGCTACACCTTC.

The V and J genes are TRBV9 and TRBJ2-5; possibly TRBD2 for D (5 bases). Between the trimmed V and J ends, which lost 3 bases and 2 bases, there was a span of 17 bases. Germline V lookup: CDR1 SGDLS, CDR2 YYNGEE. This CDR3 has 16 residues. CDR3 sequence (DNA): TGTGCCAGCAGCGGTGGCCCAAGCGGAGCACAAGAGACCCAGTACTTC. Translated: CASSGGPSGAQETQYF.

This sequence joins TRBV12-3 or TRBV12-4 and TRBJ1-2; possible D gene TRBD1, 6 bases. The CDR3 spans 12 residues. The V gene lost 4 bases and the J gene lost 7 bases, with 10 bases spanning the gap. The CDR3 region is CASSSGVSGYTF. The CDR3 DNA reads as TGTGCCAGCAGTTCAGGGGTCTCTGGCTACACCTTC.

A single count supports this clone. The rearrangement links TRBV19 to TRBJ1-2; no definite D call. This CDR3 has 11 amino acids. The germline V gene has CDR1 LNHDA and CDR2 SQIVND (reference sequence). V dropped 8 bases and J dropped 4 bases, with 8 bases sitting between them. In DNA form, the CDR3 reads TGTGCCAGTGTAGACTTCTATGGCTACACCTTC. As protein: CASVDFYGYTF.

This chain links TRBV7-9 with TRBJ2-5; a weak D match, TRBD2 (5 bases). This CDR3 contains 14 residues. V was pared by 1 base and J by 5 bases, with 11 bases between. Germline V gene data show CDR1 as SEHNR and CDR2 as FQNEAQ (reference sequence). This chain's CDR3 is CASSLVGVAETQYF. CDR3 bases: TGTGCCAGCAGCTTAGTCGGGGTAGCGGAGACCCAGTACTTC.

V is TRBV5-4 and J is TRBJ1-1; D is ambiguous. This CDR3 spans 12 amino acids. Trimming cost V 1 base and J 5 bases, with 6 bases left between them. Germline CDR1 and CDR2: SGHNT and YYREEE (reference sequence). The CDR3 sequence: CASSLFGTEAFF. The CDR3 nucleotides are TGTGCCAGCAGCTTGTTTGGGACTGAAGCTTTCTTT.

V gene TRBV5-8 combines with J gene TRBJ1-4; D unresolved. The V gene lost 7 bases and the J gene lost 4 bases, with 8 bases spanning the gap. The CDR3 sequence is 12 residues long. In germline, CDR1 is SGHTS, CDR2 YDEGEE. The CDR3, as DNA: TGTGCCAGCGGCGAGAATAATGAAAAACTGTTTTTT. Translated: CASGENNEKLFF.

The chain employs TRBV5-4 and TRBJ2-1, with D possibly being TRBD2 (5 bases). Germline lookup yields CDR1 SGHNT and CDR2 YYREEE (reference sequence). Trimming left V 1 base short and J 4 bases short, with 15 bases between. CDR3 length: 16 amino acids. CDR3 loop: CASSLLRADGYNEQFF. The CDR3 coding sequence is TGTGCCAGCAGCTTGTTGCGGGCGGACGGTTACAATGAGCAGTTCTTC.

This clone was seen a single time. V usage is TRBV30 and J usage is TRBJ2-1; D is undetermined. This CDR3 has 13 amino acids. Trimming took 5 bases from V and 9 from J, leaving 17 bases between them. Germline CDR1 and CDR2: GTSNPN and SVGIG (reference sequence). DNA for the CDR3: TGTGCCTGGGTGGTCATGGGCGTCGGTGAGCAGTTCTTC. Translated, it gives CAWVVMGVGEQFF.

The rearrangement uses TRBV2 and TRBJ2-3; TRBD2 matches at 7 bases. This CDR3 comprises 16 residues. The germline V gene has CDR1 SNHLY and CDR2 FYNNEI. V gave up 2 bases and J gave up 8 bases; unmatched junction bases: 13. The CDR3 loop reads CASSEWAGVNTGTQYF. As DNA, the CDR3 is TGTGCCAGCAGTGAATGGGCGGGGGTGAACACTGGTACGCAGTATTTT.

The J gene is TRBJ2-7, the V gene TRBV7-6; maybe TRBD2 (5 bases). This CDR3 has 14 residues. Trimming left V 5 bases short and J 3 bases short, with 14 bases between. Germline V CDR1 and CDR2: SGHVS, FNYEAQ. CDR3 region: CASSPDGGRYEQYF. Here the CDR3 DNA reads TGTGCCAGCAGCCCCGATGGAGGTCGCTACGAGCAGTACTTC. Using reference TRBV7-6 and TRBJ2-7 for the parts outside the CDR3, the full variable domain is GAGVSQSPRYKVTKRGQDVALRCDPISGHVSLYWYRQALGQGPEFLTYFNYEAQQDKSGLPNDRFSAERPEGSISTLTIQRTEQRDSAMYRCASSPDGGRYEQYFGPGTRLTVT.

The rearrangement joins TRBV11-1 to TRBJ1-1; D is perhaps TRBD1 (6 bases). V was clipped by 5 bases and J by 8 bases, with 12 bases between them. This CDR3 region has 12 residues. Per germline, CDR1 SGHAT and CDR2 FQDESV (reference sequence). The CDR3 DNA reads TGTGCCAGCAGCAATGACAGGTTAGAAGCTTTCTTT. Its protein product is CASSNDRLEAFF.

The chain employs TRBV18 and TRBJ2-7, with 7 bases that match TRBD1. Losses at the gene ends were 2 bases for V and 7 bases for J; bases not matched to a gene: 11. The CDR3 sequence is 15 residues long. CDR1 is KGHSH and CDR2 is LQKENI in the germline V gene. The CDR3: CASSPRQGALMEQYF. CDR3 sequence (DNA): TGTGCCAGCTCACCAAGACAGGGTGCCCTGATGGAGCAGTACTTC.

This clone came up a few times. The DNA of the CDR3 is TGTGCCAGCAGCCAAGGTGGGGGCCGGAATTCACCCCTCCACTTT. It is translated as CASSQGGGRNSPLHF. The chain couples TRBV3-1 (or the pseudogene TRBV3-2) to TRBJ1-6, with D possibly TRBD1 on 6 matching bases. This CDR3 has 15 amino acids. The V end was cut by 1 base, the J end by 7 bases, with 11 bases between. CDR1 and CDR2 (germline): LGHDT, YNNKEL (reference sequence).

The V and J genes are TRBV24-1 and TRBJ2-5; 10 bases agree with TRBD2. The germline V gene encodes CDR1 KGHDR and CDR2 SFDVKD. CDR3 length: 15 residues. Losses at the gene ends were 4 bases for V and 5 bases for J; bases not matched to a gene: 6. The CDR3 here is CATSDPGLAAETQYF. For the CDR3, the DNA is TGTGCCACCAGTGACCCCGGACTAGCGGCCGAGACCCAGTACTTC.

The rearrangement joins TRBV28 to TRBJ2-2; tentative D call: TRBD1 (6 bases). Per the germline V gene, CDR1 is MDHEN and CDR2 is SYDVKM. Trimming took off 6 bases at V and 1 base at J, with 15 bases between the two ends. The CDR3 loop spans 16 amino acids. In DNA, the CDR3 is TGTGCCAGCAGGGGGGCCGGGAATTTGAACACCGGGGAGCTGTTTTTT. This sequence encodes CASRGAGNLNTGELFF.